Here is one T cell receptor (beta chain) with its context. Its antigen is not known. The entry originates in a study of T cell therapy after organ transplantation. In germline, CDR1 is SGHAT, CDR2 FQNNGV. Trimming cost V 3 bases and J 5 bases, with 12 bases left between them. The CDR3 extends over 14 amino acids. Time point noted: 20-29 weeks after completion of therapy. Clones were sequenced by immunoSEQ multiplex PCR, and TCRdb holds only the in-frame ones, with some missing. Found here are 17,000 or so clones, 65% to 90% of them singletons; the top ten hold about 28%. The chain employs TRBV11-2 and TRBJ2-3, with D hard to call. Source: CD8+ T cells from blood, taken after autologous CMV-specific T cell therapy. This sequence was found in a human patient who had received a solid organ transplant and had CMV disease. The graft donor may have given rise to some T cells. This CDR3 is CASSFLHIGDTQYF. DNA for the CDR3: TGTGCCAGCAGCTTTCTCCACATAGGAGATACGCAGTATTTT.